This entry lists 11 T cell receptor beta chains sequenced from one sample in a study of blood T cell repertoires in COVID-19. Sequenced by immunoSEQ multiplex PCR; TCRdb stores in-frame clones only, minus some. The sample yields roughly 50,000 clones, approximately 80% seen once. Sequencing input: peripheral blood. The receptors here all came from a human donor with active or convalescent COVID-19. The donor label of this sample is uncertain.

This clone was found once. This chain links TRBV11-3 with TRBJ2-3; D is unclear. CDR3 length equals 13 residues. Germline V gives CDR1 SGHNT, CDR2 YENEEA. V dropped 6 bases and J dropped 5 bases, with 12 bases sitting between them. This chain's CDR3 is CASSQHGLDTQYF. The DNA of the CDR3 is TGTGCCAGCAGTCAACATGGCCTAGATACGCAGTATTTT.

This clone was seen only a few times. This sequence joins TRBV5-1 and TRBJ1-1; 7 bases are a match to TRBD1. The V segment lost 2 bases and the J segment 3 bases; nucleotides outside the gene matches: 4. Germline CDR1 reads SGHRS; CDR2 reads YFSETQ. The CDR3 runs 14 residues. For the CDR3, the DNA is TGCGCCAGCAGCTTTGACAGGGCCCACACTGAAGCTTTCTTT. Translation gives CASSFDRAHTEAFF.

The chain uses TRBV5-1 and TRBJ1-1; tentative D call: TRBD1 (6 bases). This CDR3 is built from 13 residues. V was clipped by 5 bases and J by 6 bases, with 14 bases between them. In germline, CDR1 is SGHRS, CDR2 YFSETQ. CDR3 in DNA: TGCGCCAGCAGTAAGGGGGGGGACCCTGAAGCTTTCTTT. This translates into CASSKGGDPEAFF.

The chain employs TRBV28 and TRBJ1-5, with D perhaps matching TRBD1 (6 bases). Trimming removed 8 bases from V and 4 bases from J, with 12 bases in between. The CDR3 contains 13 residues. Germline values: CDR1 MDHEN, CDR2 SYDVKM. For the CDR3, the DNA is TGTGCCAGCCTGCAGGGGCGAAATCAGCCCCAGCATTTT. Translated, it gives CASLQGRNQPQHF.

The chain employs TRBV19 and TRBJ2-7; D ambiguous. V was cut by 1 base and J by 2 bases, with 6 bases left in between. CDR3 length: 13 residues. Germline V gene sequence: CDR1 LNHDA, CDR2 SQIVND (reference sequence). CDR3 residues: CASSIVVTYEQYF. The CDR3 bases are TGTGCCAGTAGTATAGTAGTAACCTACGAGCAGTACTTC.

This chain connects TRBV5-1 to TRBJ1-5; TRBD1 agrees at 7 bases. Germline CDR1 reads SGHRS; CDR2 reads YFSETQ. The CDR3 length is 15 residues. After removal of 4 bases from V and 1 base from J, the junction contained 5 bases not matched to a gene. The CDR3 nucleotides read TGCGCCAGCAGCGGAACAGGGGAAAGCAATCAGCCCCAGCATTTT. Its protein is CASSGTGESNQPQHF.

This chain uses TRBV6-2 or TRBV6-3 with TRBJ2-1; TRBD2 matches 13 bases. The CDR3 totals 19 residues. CDR1 and CDR2 (germline): MNHEY, SVGEGT. The V segment lost 2 bases and the J segment 0 bases; nucleotides outside the gene matches: 7. The CDR3 loop is CASSYPGLAGEGSYNEQFF. The CDR3 DNA follows: TGTGCCAGCAGTTACCCCGGACTAGCGGGAGAGGGCTCCTACAATGAGCAGTTCTTC.

The chain employs TRBV12-3 or TRBV12-4 and TRBJ1-3, with a tentative D call TRBD1 (5 bases). Trimming cost V 8 bases and J 7 bases, with 6 bases left between them. The CDR3 has 10 amino acids. CDR3 sequence: CASRGNTIYF. DNA of the CDR3: TGTGCCAGCCGGGGGAACACCATATATTTT.

Relative to its sample, this clone is medium-sized. The chain combines TRBV14 with TRBJ2-3, with D maybe TRBD1 (5 bases). Looked up from germline, CDR1 is SGHDN and CDR2 is FVKESK. CDR3 size: 16 residues. The V and J ends lost 1 base and 5 bases respectively, with 16 bases between them. The CDR3 DNA follows: TGTGCCAGCAGCCAAGGGGGCACGGACCCACAAGATACGCAGTATTTT. Amino acid sequence: CASSQGGTDPQDTQYF.

Only a few counts were recorded for this clone. The chain links TRBV20-1 to TRBJ1-1, with unresolved D. Trimming left V 6 bases short and J 4 bases short, with 9 bases between. The CDR3 contains 11 residues. Per germline, CDR1 DFQATT and CDR2 SNEGSKA (reference sequence). CDR3 sequence reads: CSARPGTEAFF. For the CDR3, the DNA is TGCAGTGCGCGGCCGGGCACTGAAGCTTTCTTT.

The chain combines TRBV7-9 with TRBJ2-1; 9 bases match TRBD1. Trimming at V came to 1 base and at J to 3 bases, leaving 1 base not matched to a gene. The CDR3 length is 15 residues. From germline, CDR1 is SEHNR and CDR2 FQNEAQ (reference sequence). The CDR3 nucleotides are TGTGCCAGCAGCTTAGGGGACAGGGTCTACAATGAGCAGTTCTTC. Amino acid sequence: CASSLGDRVYNEQFF. Variable domain in full (rest from reference TRBV7-9 and TRBJ2-1): DTGVSQNPRHKITKRGQNVTFRCDPISEHNRLYWYRQTLGQGPEFLTYFQNEAQLEKSRLLSDRFSAERPKGSFSTLEIQRTEQGDSAMYLCASSLGDRVYNEQFFGPGTRLTVL.